This T cell receptor beta chain was sequenced during a study of blood T cell repertoires in COVID-19 (dated by TCRdb to 2020 to 2021). Regarding the study in general: Collaborator samples came from the United States, Italy and Spain and covered acute and convalescent phases of COVID-19. Where available, HLA class I and class II types were obtained from metadata supplied by the sample provider rather than from assay-based typing. Deeply sampled blood TCRbeta repertoires from subjects exposed to, actively infected with, or recovered from COVID-19 were included in the dataset. A de-identified subject ID, COVID-19 status, age in years and sex were almost always included in the sample metadata. Samples came from the ongoing ImmuneRACE study (first 160 participants) plus 1,254 subjects from 6 global collaborators. A freely available public database, intended as a resource for researchers studying the immune response to SARS-CoV-2, is where the repertoires were released. The prospective study material was composed of cDNA or gDNA derived from T cells, B-cell-depleted T cells, or PBMCs.

The immunoSEQ Assay, a bias-controlled multiplex PCR, was used to amplify TCRbeta CDR3 regions from genomic DNA. Per the source publication's procedure: The number of nucleated cells in each sample was estimated by amplification of reference gene primers within the assay. To quantify the absolute abundance of each unique TCRbeta CDR3 rearrangement, sequence reads were collapsed and filtered. For each sample, productive Simpson clonality was calculated by taking the square root of Simpson's diversity index across productive rearrangements. Entries here come from immuneACCESS through TCRdb and include only in-frame sequences with V and J called. Some clones fail to appear in such tables; in the studies checked, an unresolved V gene covers under half of the shortfall, and the cause of the remainder is unknown. The V and J calls and clone size are taken from that table; D and trimming were inferred from the DNA. This sample lists over 120,000 clones; 81% were detected once. The ten largest clones capture more than 6.5% of the sample.

A note on this clone: The antigen this receptor binds is unknown. There are no base qualities to consult, and no much larger clone falls within one base.

Study-wide findings and limitations: The quantity of clinical and demographic metadata differed by source and by participant and was supplied without curation.

The collaborating institutions used their own protocols to collect whole blood in K2EDTA tubes. For TCRbeta analysis, collaborators shipped samples as frozen whole blood, isolated PBMCs, or DNA extracted from either of those sample types. Measured from the cysteine to the phenylalanine, the CDR3 is 15 residues long. Of all the DNA, just the CDR3 is kept, 45 bases in frame from base 1. Looking up the germline V gene yields CDR1 SGHVS and CDR2 FNYEAQ. V loses 5 bases, J loses 0 bases, and the germline ends lie 13 bases apart. The TCR was taken from a human donor in a cohort sampled during active COVID-19. The sequenced material came from peripheral blood. This sequence uses TRBV7-6 and TRBJ1-1; there is no confident call for the D gene. The DNA reads TGTGCCAGCAGCCGAAGCAGACAAATGAACACTGAAGCTTTCTTT. Protein translation: CASSRSRQMNTEAFF.